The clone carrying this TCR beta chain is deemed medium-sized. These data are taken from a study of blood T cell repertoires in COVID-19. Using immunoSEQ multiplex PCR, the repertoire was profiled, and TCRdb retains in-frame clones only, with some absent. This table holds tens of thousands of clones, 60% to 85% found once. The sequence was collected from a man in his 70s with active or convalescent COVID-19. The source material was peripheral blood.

The CDR3 region is CASSPVGANVLTF. The CDR3 region has the DNA TGTGCCAGCAGCCCTGTTGGGGCCAACGTCCTGACTTTC. The chain has TRBV3-1 (or the pseudogene TRBV3-2) and TRBJ2-6, with D unresolved. The CDR3 length is 13 residues. In germline, CDR1 is LGHDT, CDR2 YNNKEL (reference sequence). V was shortened by 4 bases and J by 3 bases, with 4 bases between the two germline ends.